This T cell receptor (beta chain) was profiled in a study of chemoradiotherapy in HPV16-positive cancers. About the study: Candidate HPV-specific clones and shared TCR motifs came from a couple of HPV16-positive patients. Study results and limitations: During treatment, candidate HPV-specific clones and E7-related motifs expanded in tumor. HPV-specific T cells were functionally defined from only a couple of HPV16-positive patients.

Of note for this clone: What it binds is not known.

Repeated repertoire sampling spanned the course of chemoradiotherapy. Some clones are missing from TCRdb's copy, which holds only in-frame ones; the method was immunoSEQ multiplex PCR. The table has around 1,700 clones, just under 75% seen once. CDR1 and CDR2 (germline): MDHEN, SYDVKM. The CDR3 runs to 16 residues. Germline trimming cut 5 bases from V and 10 bases from J; bases unmatched to any gene: 15. The chain has TRBV28 and TRBJ1-4; 8 bases fit TRBD1. The starting material was tumor tissue, obtained from a patient who underwent chemoradiotherapy. The sequence was collected from a human donor with HPV-associated anogenital cancer. Here the CDR3 DNA reads TGTGCCAGCAGTCGTCGCGTCGGACAGGGCGAGGGAAAACTGTTTTTT. This codes for CASSRRVGQGEGKLFF.